A selection of T cell receptor beta chains follows, all from one sample in a study of T cell changes during pregnancy in multiple sclerosis. This table comes from immunoSEQ multiplex PCR, and its TCRdb copy is limited to in-frame clones, with some not included. This table has about 40,000 clones, 80% to 90% appearing once. Here the sequenced sample was peripheral blood, taken in the first trimester of pregnancy. Every receptor here comes from a female donor in good health, enrolled as a control in a pregnancy study. Each CDR3 is given with its conserved first and last residue. The order of the fields is clone size, D gene, V gene, J gene, CDR3 protein, CDR3 DNA. A D gene is named only where the DNA matches it firmly. The size field is filled for only some rows; it gives once, few, many or a size class.

size: .
D: .
V: TRBV21-1
J: TRBJ1-2
CDR3: CASSKAQRDRGREALGYTF
DNA: TGTGCCAGCAGCAAAGCGCAAAGGGACAGGGGGCGCGAAGCGCTTGGCTACACCTTC

size: .
D: TRBD1
V: TRBV10-3
J: TRBJ1-2
CDR3: CAITATGIYGYTF
DNA: TGTGCCATCACCGCGACAGGGATCTATGGCTACACCTTC

size: .
D: .
V: TRBV6-5
J: TRBJ1-2
CDR3: CASSVLGGNGYTF
DNA: TGTGCCAGCAGCGTCTTAGGAGGGAATGGCTACACCTTC

size: .
D: .
V: TRBV28
J: TRBJ2-7
CDR3: CASSFPGQPLYEQYF
DNA: TGTGCCAGCAGTTTCCCTGGACAGCCCCTCTACGAGCAGTACTTC

size: .
D: .
V: TRBV19
J: TRBJ2-7
CDR3: CASSRQRDYEQYF
DNA: TGTGCCAGTTCTAGACAGAGAGACTACGAGCAGTACTTC

size: .
D: .
V: TRBV9
J: TRBJ1-2
CDR3: CASSDHRDYGYTF
DNA: TGTGCCAGCAGCGACCACAGGGACTATGGCTACACCTTC

size: few
D: TRBD1
V: TRBV4-1
J: TRBJ1-2
CDR3: CASSPGTTGNGYTF
DNA: TGCGCCAGCAGCCCTGGGACGACAGGGAATGGCTACACCTTC

size: .
D: .
V: TRBV9
J: TRBJ1-2
CDR3: CASSPVDRNYGYTF
DNA: TGTGCCAGCAGCCCGGTAGACAGGAACTATGGCTACACCTTC

size: .
D: .
V: TRBV28
J: TRBJ2-3
CDR3: CASSLREGETDTQYF
DNA: TGTGCCAGCAGTTTAAGGGAGGGGGAGACAGATACGCAGTATTTT

size: .
D: .
V: TRBV11-2
J: TRBJ2-1
CDR3: CASSLERAAAYNEQFF
DNA: TGTGCCAGCAGCTTAGAAAGGGCAGCGGCATACAATGAGCAGTTCTTC

size: .
D: .
V: TRBV27
J: TRBJ2-3
CDR3: CASSLLVQGTDTQYF
DNA: TGTGCCAGCAGTTTACTAGTGCAAGGCACAGATACGCAGTATTTT

size: .
D: TRBD1
V: TRBV19
J: TRBJ1-5
CDR3: CASSGTGQGGPGRGNQPQHF
DNA: TGTGCCAGTAGTGGAACGGGACAGGGCGGCCCCGGGCGGGGCAATCAGCCCCAGCATTTT

size: .
D: TRBD1
V: TRBV13
J: TRBJ1-4
CDR3: CASSQTGTSTNEKLFF
DNA: TGTGCCAGCAGCCAGACAGGGACATCAACTAATGAAAAACTGTTTTTT

size: .
D: TRBD2
V: TRBV5-1
J: TRBJ2-7
CDR3: CASSLVSSGNYEQYF
DNA: TGCGCCAGCAGCTTGGTTTCTAGCGGGAACTACGAGCAGTACTTC

size: .
D: .
V: TRBV28
J: TRBJ2-1
CDR3: CASSYGLYNEQFF
DNA: TGTGCCAGCAGTTACGGACTTTACAATGAGCAGTTCTTC

size: few
D: TRBD1
V: TRBV6-1
J: TRBJ2-7
CDR3: CASNRDRRTYEQYF
DNA: TGTGCCAGCAACCGGGACAGGAGAACCTACGAGCAGTACTTC

size: .
D: TRBD1
V: TRBV10-1
J: TRBJ1-6
CDR3: CASSPTQGANSPLHF
DNA: TGCGCCAGCAGTCCAACACAGGGGGCAAATTCACCCCTCCACTTT

size: .
D: TRBD1
V: TRBV7-8
J: TRBJ2-5
CDR3: CASSPKIWDRGGETQYF
DNA: TGTGCCAGCAGCCCCAAAATCTGGGACAGGGGAGGAGAGACCCAGTACTTC

size: few
D: TRBD2
V: TRBV4-2
J: TRBJ2-1
CDR3: CASSQDHGGGLEFF
DNA: TGTGCCAGCAGCCAAGATCACGGCGGGGGGCTGGAGTTCTTC

size: .
D: TRBD1
V: TRBV7-7
J: TRBJ2-5
CDR3: CASSLRDSEQETQYF
DNA: TGTGCCAGCAGCCTCCGGGACAGTGAGCAAGAGACCCAGTACTTC

size: .
D: .
V: TRBV5-1
J: TRBJ1-1
CDR3: CASSLGQKEAFF
DNA: TGCGCCAGCAGCCTTGGACAGAAAGAAGCTTTCTTT

size: .
D: .
V: TRBV4-3
J: TRBJ2-7
CDR3: CASSQDVALYEQYF
DNA: TGCGCCAGCAGCCAAGACGTAGCCCTTTACGAGCAGTACTTC

size: .
D: TRBD1
V: TRBV7-3
J: TRBJ2-2
CDR3: CASSLQGANTGELFF
DNA: TGCGCCAGCAGCCTACAGGGGGCAAACACCGGGGAGCTGTTTTTT

size: .
D: TRBD2
V: TRBV7-6
J: TRBJ2-7
CDR3: CASSRGLAGARYEQYF
DNA: TGTGCCAGCAGCCGGGGACTAGCGGGAGCAAGGTACGAGCAGTACTTC

size: .
D: TRBD2
V: TRBV7-9
J: TRBJ2-3
CDR3: CASSPTSGRTDTQYF
DNA: TGTGCCAGCAGCCCGACTAGCGGACGCACAGATACGCAGTATTTT

size: .
D: .
V: TRBV28
J: TRBJ1-2
CDR3: CASSFDGYTF
DNA: TGTGCCAGCAGTTTCGATGGCTACACCTTC

size: .
D: .
V: TRBV10-3
J: TRBJ2-2
CDR3: CAISDIGTLNTGELFF
DNA: TGTGCCATCAGTGATATAGGGACTCTGAACACCGGGGAGCTGTTTTTT

size: .
D: TRBD1
V: TRBV4-3
J: TRBJ2-7
CDR3: CASSGTGGNEQYF
DNA: TGCGCCAGCTCTGGGACAGGGGGAAACGAGCAGTACTTC

size: .
D: .
V: TRBV7-8
J: TRBJ2-1
CDR3: CASSQSSPGLLGNEQFF
DNA: TGTGCCAGCAGCCAGAGCTCCCCAGGGCTCTTGGGCAATGAGCAGTTCTTC

size: .
D: .
V: TRBV10-2
J: TRBJ2-1
CDR3: CASSFGTDNEQFF
DNA: TGCGCCAGCAGCTTCGGGACTGACAATGAGCAGTTCTTC

size: .
D: .
V: TRBV5-4
J: TRBJ2-7
CDR3: CASSSQSPPYEQYF
DNA: TGTGCCAGCAGCTCACAATCCCCCCCCTACGAGCAGTACTTC

size: few
D: .
V: TRBV21-1
J: TRBJ1-1
CDR3: CASSKVPRPKVNTEAFF
DNA: TGTGCCAGCAGCAAAGTGCCTAGACCAAAGGTGAACACTGAAGCTTTCTTT

size: once
D: .
V: TRBV4-3
J: TRBJ1-2
CDR3: CASSQSGAMGDGYTF
DNA: TGCGCCAGCAGCCAATCTGGGGCGATGGGTGATGGCTACACCTTC

size: .
D: .
V: TRBV27
J: TRBJ1-2
CDR3: CASSLSSRGGGRPLNYGYTF
DNA: TGTGCCAGCAGTTTATCGAGTCGGGGAGGGGGTCGCCCTCTTAACTATGGCTACACCTTC

size: .
D: .
V: TRBV6-1
J: TRBJ1-1
CDR3: CASSETPENTEAFF
DNA: TGTGCCAGCAGTGAAACCCCAGAGAACACTGAAGCTTTCTTT

size: .
D: TRBD2
V: TRBV28
J: TRBJ2-1
CDR3: CASSRDSRAGYNEQFF
DNA: TGTGCCAGCAGTCGGGACTCTAGAGCGGGGTACAATGAGCAGTTCTTC

size: .
D: TRBD2
V: TRBV28
J: TRBJ2-2
CDR3: CASRTTLAYTGELFF
DNA: TGTGCCAGCAGAACCACACTAGCGTACACCGGGGAGCTGTTTTTT

size: .
D: .
V: TRBV5-5
J: TRBJ2-7
CDR3: CASSRMGLYEQYF
DNA: TGTGCCAGCAGCCGGATGGGCCTTTACGAGCAGTACTTC

size: .
D: TRBD2
V: TRBV19
J: TRBJ2-3
CDR3: CASSIDQTSSGADTQYF
DNA: TGTGCCAGTAGTATAGATCAGACTAGCTCCGGCGCAGATACGCAGTATTTT

size: .
D: .
V: TRBV11-2
J: TRBJ1-2
CDR3: CASSPRYRDGYTF
DNA: TGTGCCAGCAGCCCGCGGTACAGGGATGGCTACACCTTC

size: .
D: TRBD1
V: TRBV27
J: TRBJ2-7
CDR3: CASGGQGNEQYF
DNA: TGTGCCAGCGGCGGACAGGGTAACGAGCAGTACTTC

size: .
D: TRBD1
V: TRBV9
J: TRBJ2-7
CDR3: CASSGGQGVYEQYF
DNA: TGTGCCAGCAGCGGGGGCCAGGGGGTCTACGAGCAGTACTTC

size: .
D: TRBD2
V: TRBV4-2
J: TRBJ2-1
CDR3: CASSQDGLADYNEQFF
DNA: TGTGCCAGCAGCCAAGACGGACTAGCGGATTACAATGAGCAGTTCTTC

size: once
D: TRBD2
V: TRBV18
J: TRBJ2-1
CDR3: CASSPSGGGGEQFF
DNA: TGTGCCAGCTCACCAAGCGGGGGGGGAGGTGAGCAGTTCTTC

size: .
D: TRBD1
V: TRBV7-2
J: TRBJ2-7
CDR3: CASSFTGTGVREQYF
DNA: TGTGCCAGCAGCTTTACCGGGACAGGGGTTAGGGAGCAGTACTTC

size: once
D: TRBD2
V: TRBV9
J: TRBJ2-1
CDR3: CASSPQFRLAGLSSYNEQFF
DNA: TGTGCCAGCAGCCCCCAGTTCCGGCTAGCGGGGTTGAGCTCCTACAATGAGCAGTTCTTC

size: .
D: TRBD1
V: TRBV30
J: TRBJ1-4
CDR3: CAFTYDREVGKLFF
DNA: TGTGCCTTTACGTATGACAGGGAAGTAGGAAAACTGTTTTTT

size: .
D: TRBD1
V: TRBV14
J: TRBJ1-3
CDR3: CASSQAGGTGGRRNTIYF
DNA: TGTGCCAGCAGCCAAGCTGGGGGGACAGGGGGCAGAAGAAACACCATATATTTT

size: once
D: TRBD1
V: TRBV5-1
J: TRBJ2-1
CDR3: CASSPLMDRGYNEQFF
DNA: TGCGCCAGCAGCCCATTGATGGACAGGGGCTACAATGAGCAGTTCTTC

size: .
D: .
V: TRBV6-1
J: TRBJ1-1
CDR3: CASSEVGGVSTEAFF
DNA: TGTGCCAGCAGTGAAGTAGGGGGAGTGAGCACTGAAGCTTTCTTT

size: .
D: TRBD1
V: TRBV11-3
J: TRBJ1-1
CDR3: CASSLHRGTEAFF
DNA: TGTGCCAGCAGCTTACACAGGGGAACTGAAGCTTTCTTT

size: .
D: TRBD2
V: TRBV7-2
J: TRBJ2-7
CDR3: CASSPGLAGEQYF
DNA: TGTGCCAGCAGCCCCGGACTAGCTGGCGAGCAGTACTTC

size: .
D: TRBD1
V: TRBV6-5
J: TRBJ1-2
CDR3: CASSSPGQGAYGYTF
DNA: TGTGCCAGCAGTTCCCCGGGACAGGGGGCCTATGGCTACACCTTC

size: few
D: TRBD1
V: TRBV18
J: TRBJ1-5
CDR3: CASSGQGNQPQHF
DNA: TGTGCCAGCTCCGGACAGGGCAATCAGCCCCAGCATTTT

size: .
D: .
V: TRBV11-2
J: TRBJ2-3
CDR3: CASSFSLLATDTQYF
DNA: TGTGCCAGCAGCTTCTCCTTACTCGCCACAGATACGCAGTATTTT

size: .
D: .
V: TRBV19
J: TRBJ1-3
CDR3: CASNRRGNTIYF
DNA: TGTGCCAGTAACCGACGGGGGAACACCATATATTTT

size: .
D: TRBD2
V: TRBV5-1
J: TRBJ2-1
CDR3: CASSSGGDNEQFF
DNA: TGCGCCAGCAGTTCGGGGGGGGATAATGAGCAGTTCTTC